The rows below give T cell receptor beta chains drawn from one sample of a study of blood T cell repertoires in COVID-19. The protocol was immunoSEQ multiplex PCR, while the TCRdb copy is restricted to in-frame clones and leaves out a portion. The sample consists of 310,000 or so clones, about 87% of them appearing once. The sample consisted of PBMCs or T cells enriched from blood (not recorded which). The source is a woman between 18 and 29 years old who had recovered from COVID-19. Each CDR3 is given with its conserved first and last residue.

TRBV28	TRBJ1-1	CASSLFGSGGSDSTEAFF
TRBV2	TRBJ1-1	CASSEQGNTEAFF
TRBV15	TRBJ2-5	CATSRLTGTGSETQYF
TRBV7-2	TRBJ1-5	CASSLVGDHNQPQHF
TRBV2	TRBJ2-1	CASSVDNYYNEQFF
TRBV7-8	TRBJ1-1	CASSEQSRGSAEAFF
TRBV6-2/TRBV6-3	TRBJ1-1	CASSSRDRDEAFF
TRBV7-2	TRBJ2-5	CASSSPTTDGGETQYF
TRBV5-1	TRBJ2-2	CASSLRLASNTGELFF
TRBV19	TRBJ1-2	CASTAGTVSYGYTF
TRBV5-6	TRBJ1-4	CASSLPGLANEKLFF
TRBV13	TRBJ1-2	CASSRRRTGPDNYGYTF
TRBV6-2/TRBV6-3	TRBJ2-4	CASSYIGLAGGPVLAKNIQYF
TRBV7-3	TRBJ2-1	CASSLTSGLVQFF
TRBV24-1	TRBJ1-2	CATSDEQGRGYTF
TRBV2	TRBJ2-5	CASRNSVVPQYF
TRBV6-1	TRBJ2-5	CASSEIAGGPETQYF
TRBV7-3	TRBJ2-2	CASSSGTANTGELFF
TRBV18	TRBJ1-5	CASSPNAGGDNQPQHF
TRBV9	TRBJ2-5	CASSVAGSGETQYF
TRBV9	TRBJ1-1	CASSVETLQTGVNTEAFF
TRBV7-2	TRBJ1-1	CASSLVADTEAFF
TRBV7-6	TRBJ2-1	CASSLDLGTYNEQFF
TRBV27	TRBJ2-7	CASSPGLAYEQYF
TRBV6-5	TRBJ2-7	CASSYSTGPSYEQYF
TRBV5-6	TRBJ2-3	CASSSLAGGLADTQYF